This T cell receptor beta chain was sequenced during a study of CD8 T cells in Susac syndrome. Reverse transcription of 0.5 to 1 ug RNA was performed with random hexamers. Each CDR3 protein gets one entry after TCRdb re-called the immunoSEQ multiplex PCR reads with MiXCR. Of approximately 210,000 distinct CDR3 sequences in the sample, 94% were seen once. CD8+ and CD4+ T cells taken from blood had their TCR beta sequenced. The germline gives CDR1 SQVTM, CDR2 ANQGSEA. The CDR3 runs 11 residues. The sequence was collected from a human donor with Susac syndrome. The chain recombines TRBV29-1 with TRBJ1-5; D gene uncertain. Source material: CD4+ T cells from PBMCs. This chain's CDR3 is CSDPVGQPQHF. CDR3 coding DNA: TGCAGTGACCCCGTGGGGCAGCCCCAGCATTTT.